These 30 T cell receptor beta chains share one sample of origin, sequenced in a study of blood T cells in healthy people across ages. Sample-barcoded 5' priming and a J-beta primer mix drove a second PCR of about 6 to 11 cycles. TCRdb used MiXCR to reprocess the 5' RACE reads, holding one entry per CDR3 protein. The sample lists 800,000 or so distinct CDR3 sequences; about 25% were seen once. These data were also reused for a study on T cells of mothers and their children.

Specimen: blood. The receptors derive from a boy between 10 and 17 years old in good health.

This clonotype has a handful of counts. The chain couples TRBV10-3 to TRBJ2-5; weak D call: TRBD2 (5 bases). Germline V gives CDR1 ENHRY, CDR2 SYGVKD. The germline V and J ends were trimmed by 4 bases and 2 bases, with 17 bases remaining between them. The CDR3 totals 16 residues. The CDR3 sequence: CAISGAGTAAQETQYF. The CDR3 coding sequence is TGTGCCATCAGTGGTGCCGGAACAGCGGCACAAGAGACCCAGTACTTC.

This chain's CDR3 is CSSTGQGDGYTF. DNA of the CDR3: TGCAGCTCGACAGGGCAAGGCGATGGCTACACCTTC. The chain is built from TRBV29-1 and TRBJ1-2; 7 positions agree with TRBD1. The V segment lost 8 bases and the J segment 6 bases; nucleotides outside the gene matches: 9. Germline V CDR1 and CDR2: SQVTM, ANQGSEA. The CDR3 spans 12 residues. Combining the CDR3 with reference TRBV29-1 and TRBJ1-2 gives the whole variable domain SAVISQKPSRDICQRGTSLTIQCQVDSQVTMMFWYRQQPGQSLTLIATANQGSEATYESGFVIDKFPISRPNLTFSTLTVSNMSPEDSSIYLCSSTGQGDGYTFGSGTRLTVV.

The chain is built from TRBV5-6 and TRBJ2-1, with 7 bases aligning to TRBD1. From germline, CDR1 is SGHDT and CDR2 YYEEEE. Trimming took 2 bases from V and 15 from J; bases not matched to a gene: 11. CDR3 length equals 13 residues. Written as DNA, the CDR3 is TGTGCCAGCAGCTTAGCCGGACAGGCCCTCCGGTTCTTC. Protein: CASSLAGQALRFF.

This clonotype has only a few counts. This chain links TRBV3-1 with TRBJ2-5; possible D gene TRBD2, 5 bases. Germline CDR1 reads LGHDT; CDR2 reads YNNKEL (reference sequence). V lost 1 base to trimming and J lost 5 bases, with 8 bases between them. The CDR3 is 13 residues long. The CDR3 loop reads CASSQVRAETQYF. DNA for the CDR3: TGTGCCAGCAGCCAAGTGAGGGCGGAGACCCAGTACTTC.

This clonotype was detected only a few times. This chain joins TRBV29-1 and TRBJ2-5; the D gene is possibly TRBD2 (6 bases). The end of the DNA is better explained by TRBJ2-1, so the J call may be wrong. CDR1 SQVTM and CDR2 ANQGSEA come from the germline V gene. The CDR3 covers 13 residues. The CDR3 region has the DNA TGCAGCGTTGAAGCTCAAGCGGGCAATGAGCAGTTCTTC. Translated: CSVEAQAGNEQFF.

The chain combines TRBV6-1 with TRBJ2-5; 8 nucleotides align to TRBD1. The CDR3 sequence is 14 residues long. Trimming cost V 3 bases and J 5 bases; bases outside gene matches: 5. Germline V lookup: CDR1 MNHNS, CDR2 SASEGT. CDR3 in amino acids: CASSEDRVRETQYF. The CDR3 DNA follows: TGTGCCAGCAGTGAGGACAGGGTCAGGGAGACCCAGTACTTC.

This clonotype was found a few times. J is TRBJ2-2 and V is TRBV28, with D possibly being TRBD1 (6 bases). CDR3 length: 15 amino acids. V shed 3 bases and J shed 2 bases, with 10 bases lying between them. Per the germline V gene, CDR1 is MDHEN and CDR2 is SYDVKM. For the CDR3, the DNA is TGTGCCAGCAGTTTCAGGGGAGCTAACACCGGGGAGCTGTTTTTT. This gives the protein CASSFRGANTGELFF.

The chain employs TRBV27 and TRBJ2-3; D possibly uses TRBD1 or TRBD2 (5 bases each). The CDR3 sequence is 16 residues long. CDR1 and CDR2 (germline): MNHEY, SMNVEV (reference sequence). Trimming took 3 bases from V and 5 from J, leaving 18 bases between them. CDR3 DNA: TGTGCCAGCAGTTTGAGGGCCCCAGGGTTTCGAGATACGCAGTATTTT. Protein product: CASSLRAPGFRDTQYF.

CDR3: CASLNQPQHF. CDR3 sequence (DNA): TGTGCCAGTCTGAATCAGCCCCAGCATTTT. The rearrangement links TRBV28 to TRBJ1-5; no clear D. The CDR3 has 10 residues. Germline V CDR1 and CDR2: MDHEN, SYDVKM. Between the trimmed V and J ends, which lost 9 bases and 4 bases, there was a span of 4 bases.

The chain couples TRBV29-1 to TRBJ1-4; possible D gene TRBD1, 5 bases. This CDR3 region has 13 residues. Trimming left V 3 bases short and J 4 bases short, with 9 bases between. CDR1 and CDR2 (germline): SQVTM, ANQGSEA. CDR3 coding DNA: TGCAGCGTTGAGGGGGAGGGTAATGAAAAACTGTTTTTT. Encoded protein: CSVEGEGNEKLFF.

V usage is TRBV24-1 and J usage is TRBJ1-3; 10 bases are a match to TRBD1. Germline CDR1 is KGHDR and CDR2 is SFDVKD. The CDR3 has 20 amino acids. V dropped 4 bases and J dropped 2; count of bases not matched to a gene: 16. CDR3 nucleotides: TGTGCCACCAGTGAAACGTCCGGGACAGGGGTAGCCCGCGCTGGAAACACCATATATTTT. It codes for CATSETSGTGVARAGNTIYF.

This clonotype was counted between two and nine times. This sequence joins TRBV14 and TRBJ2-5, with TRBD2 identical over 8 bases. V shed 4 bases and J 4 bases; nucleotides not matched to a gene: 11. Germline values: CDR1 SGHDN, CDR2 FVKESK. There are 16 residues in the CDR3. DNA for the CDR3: TGTGCCAGCAGCCCAAACGGGGGGGCGAGACGAGAGACCCAGTACTTC. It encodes CASSPNGGARRETQYF.

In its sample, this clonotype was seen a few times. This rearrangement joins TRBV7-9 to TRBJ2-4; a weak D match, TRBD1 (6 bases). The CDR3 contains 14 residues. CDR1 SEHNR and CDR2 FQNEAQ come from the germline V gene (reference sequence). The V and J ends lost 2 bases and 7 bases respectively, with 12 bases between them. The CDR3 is CASSLTSGANIQYF. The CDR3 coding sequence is TGTGCCAGCAGCTTAACGTCAGGGGCGAACATTCAGTACTTC.

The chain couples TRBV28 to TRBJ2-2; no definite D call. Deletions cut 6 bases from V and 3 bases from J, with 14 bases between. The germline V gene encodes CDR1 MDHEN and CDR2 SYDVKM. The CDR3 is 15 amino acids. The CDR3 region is CASSRRVGDTGELFF. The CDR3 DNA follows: TGTGCCAGCAGCCGAAGGGTGGGTGACACCGGGGAGCTGTTTTTT.

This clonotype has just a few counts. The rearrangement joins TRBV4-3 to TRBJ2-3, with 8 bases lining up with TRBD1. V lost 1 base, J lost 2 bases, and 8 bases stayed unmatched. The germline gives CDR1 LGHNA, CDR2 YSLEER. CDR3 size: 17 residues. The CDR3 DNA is TGCGCCAGCAGCCAAGTTGACAGGGGACCTACCACAGATACGCAGTATTTT. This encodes CASSQVDRGPTTDTQYF.

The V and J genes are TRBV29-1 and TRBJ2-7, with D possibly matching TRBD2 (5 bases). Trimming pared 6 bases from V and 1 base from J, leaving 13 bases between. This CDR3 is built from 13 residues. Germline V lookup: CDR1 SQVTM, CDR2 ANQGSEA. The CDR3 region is CSVGAAGSYEQYF. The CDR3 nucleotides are TGCAGCGTGGGAGCCGCAGGTTCCTACGAGCAGTACTTC.

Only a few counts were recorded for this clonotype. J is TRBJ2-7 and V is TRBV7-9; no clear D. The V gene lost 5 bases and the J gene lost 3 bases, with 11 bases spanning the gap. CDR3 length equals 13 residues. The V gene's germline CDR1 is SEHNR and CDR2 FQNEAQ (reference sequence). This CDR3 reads CASSHDTLYEQYF. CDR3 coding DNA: TGTGCCAGCAGCCACGACACCCTCTACGAGCAGTACTTC.

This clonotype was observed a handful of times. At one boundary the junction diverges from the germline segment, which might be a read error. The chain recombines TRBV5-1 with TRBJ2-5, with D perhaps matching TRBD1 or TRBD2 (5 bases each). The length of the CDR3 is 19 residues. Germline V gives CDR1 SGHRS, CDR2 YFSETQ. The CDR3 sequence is CASGFPRGWATGNQETQYF. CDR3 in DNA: TGCGCCAGCGGCTTCCCCAGAGGGTGGGCAACAGGCAATCAAGAGACCCAGTACTTC.

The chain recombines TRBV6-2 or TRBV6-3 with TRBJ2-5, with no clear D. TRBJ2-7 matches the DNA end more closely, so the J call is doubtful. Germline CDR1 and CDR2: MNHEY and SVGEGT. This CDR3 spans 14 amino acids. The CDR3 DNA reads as TGTGCCAGCAGTTCCGCCCAGGCTGGGTACGAGCAGTACTTC. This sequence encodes CASSSAQAGYEQYF.

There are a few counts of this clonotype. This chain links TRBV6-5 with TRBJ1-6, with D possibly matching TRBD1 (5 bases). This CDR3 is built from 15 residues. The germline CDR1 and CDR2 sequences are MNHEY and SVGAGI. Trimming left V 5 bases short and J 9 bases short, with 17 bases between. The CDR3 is CASSRGRGRSSPLHF. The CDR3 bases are TGTGCCAGCAGTCGGGGGAGGGGAAGAAGTTCACCCCTCCACTTT.

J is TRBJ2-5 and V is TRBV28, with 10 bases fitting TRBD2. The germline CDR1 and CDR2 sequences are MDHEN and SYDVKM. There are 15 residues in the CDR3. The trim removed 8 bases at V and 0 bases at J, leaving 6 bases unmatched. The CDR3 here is CASGSGLANQETQYF. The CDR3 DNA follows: TGTGCCAGCGGTTCGGGACTAGCGAACCAAGAGACCCAGTACTTC.

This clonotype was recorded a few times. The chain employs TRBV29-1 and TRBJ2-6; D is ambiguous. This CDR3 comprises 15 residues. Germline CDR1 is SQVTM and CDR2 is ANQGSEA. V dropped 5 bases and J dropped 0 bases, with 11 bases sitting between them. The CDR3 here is CSVSRTDSGANVLTF. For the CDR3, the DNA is TGCAGCGTTAGTCGTACGGACTCTGGGGCCAACGTCCTGACTTTC. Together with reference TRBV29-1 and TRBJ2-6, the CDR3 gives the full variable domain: SAVISQKPSRDICQRGTSLTIQCQVDSQVTMMFWYRQQPGQSLTLIATANQGSEATYESGFVIDKFPISRPNLTFSTLTVSNMSPEDSSIYLCSVSRTDSGANVLTFGAGSRLTVL.

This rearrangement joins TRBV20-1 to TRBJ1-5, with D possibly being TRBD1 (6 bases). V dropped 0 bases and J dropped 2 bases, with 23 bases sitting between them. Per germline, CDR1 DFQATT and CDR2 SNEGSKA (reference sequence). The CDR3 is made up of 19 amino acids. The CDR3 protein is CSARDSYRDRGVGNQPQHF. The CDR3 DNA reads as TGCAGTGCTAGAGATTCTTACAGGGATCGGGGAGTCGGCAATCAGCCCCAGCATTTT.

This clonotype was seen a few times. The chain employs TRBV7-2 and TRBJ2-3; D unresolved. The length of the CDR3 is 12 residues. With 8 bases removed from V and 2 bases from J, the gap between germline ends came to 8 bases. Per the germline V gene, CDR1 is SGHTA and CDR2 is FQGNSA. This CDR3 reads CASGATTDTQYF. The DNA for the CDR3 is TGTGCCAGCGGAGCCACCACAGATACGCAGTATTTT.

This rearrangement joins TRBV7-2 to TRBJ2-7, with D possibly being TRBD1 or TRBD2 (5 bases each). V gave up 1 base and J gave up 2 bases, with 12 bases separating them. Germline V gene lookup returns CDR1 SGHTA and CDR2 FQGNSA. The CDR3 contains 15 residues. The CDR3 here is CASSLGRTQAYEQYF. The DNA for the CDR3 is TGTGCCAGCAGCTTAGGGAGGACACAAGCCTACGAGCAGTACTTC.

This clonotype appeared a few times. CDR3 residues: CATFSMGYGYTF. CDR3 nucleotide sequence: TGTGCCACCTTCTCTATGGGCTATGGCTACACCTTC. This chain joins TRBV27 and TRBJ1-2; D remains ambiguous. The CDR3 totals 12 residues. Germline V CDR1 and CDR2: MNHEY, SMNVEV (reference sequence). The V and J ends lost 10 bases and 4 bases respectively, with 13 bases between them.

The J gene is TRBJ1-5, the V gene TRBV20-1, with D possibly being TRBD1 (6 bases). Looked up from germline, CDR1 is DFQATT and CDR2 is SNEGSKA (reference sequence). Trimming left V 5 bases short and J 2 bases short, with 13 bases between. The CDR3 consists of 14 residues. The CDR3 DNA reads TGCAGTGCTGAACAGGGCGGCGGCAATCAGCCCCAGCATTTT. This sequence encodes CSAEQGGGNQPQHF.

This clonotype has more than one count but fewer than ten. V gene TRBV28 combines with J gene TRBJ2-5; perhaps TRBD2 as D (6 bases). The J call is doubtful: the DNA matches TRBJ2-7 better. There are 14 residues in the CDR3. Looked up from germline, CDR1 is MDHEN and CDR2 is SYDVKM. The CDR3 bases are TGTGCCAGCAGTTTCTCCTGGACTACCCACGAGCAGTACTTC. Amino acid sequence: CASSFSWTTHEQYF.

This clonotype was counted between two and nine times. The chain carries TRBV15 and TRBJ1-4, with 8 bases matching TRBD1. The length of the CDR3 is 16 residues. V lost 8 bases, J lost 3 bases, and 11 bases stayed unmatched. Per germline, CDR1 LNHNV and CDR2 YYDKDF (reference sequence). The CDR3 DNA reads TGTGCCACCGGACAGGGAAATAAAGTGGCTAATGAAAAACTGTTTTTT. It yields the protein CATGQGNKVANEKLFF.

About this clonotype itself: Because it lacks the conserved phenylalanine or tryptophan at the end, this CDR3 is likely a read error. The CDR3 DNA sequence: TGCAGCGTTGAGGTACGGGAGCCGGAGACCCAGTACCTC. Amino acids: CSVEVREPETQYL. The chain employs TRBV29-1 and TRBJ2-5; D might be TRBD2 (6 bases). This CDR3 region has 13 residues. V was shortened by 3 bases and J by 5 bases, with 13 bases between the two germline ends. The germline V gene encodes CDR1 SQVTM and CDR2 ANQGSEA.